A selection of T cell receptor beta chains follows, all from one sample in a study of blood T cell repertoires in COVID-19. The protocol was immunoSEQ multiplex PCR, while the TCRdb copy is restricted to in-frame clones and leaves out a portion. The sample shows 310,000 or so clones, approximately 90% of them seen only once. The sequencing input was peripheral blood. The receptors shown here come from a woman in her forties or fifties with active or convalescent COVID-19. The CDR3 runs from the conserved cysteine through the conserved F or W. Each record gives: V gene, CDR3 protein.

V gene: TRBV29-1
CDR3 protein: CSVDPGQGYGYTF

V gene: TRBV5-3
CDR3 protein: CARSLWTNSEAFF

V gene: TRBV10-3
CDR3 protein: CAISENRDRGSDGYTF

V gene: TRBV18
CDR3 protein: CASSSERTGNTEAFF

V gene: TRBV27
CDR3 protein: CASTSSGQGVGETQYF

V gene: TRBV11-2
CDR3 protein: CASSKNPGAGLGGNNEQFF

V gene: TRBV6-5
CDR3 protein: CASSYTSGDFEAFF

V gene: TRBV30
CDR3 protein: CAWSVAGPANTGELFF

V gene: TRBV30
CDR3 protein: CAWNRPGQGAGGYTF

V gene: TRBV7-2
CDR3 protein: CASSPRRGSSYEQYF

V gene: TRBV30
CDR3 protein: CAWRVDRGLSPLHF

V gene: TRBV27
CDR3 protein: CASRGGQGFYEQYF

V gene: TRBV30
CDR3 protein: CAWRTGKVLNTGELFF

V gene: TRBV6-5
CDR3 protein: CASRHEESQPQHF

V gene: TRBV6-2/TRBV6-3
CDR3 protein: CASSYLAGENLAKNIQYF

V gene: TRBV6-6
CDR3 protein: CASRTGQGLTFF

V gene: TRBV24-1
CDR3 protein: CATSDVTGLEQYF

V gene: TRBV10-3
CDR3 protein: CAISSDRNNEQFF

V gene: TRBV4-2
CDR3 protein: CASRRDRDTEAFF

V gene: TRBV7-9
CDR3 protein: CASSLIGTGVYEQYF

V gene: TRBV23-1
CDR3 protein: CASISPRGQGVGNYGYTF

V gene: TRBV4-1
CDR3 protein: CASSQEGGTTNNEQFF

V gene: TRBV3-1/TRBV3-2
CDR3 protein: CASSPREGAEAFF

V gene: TRBV30
CDR3 protein: CAWSSPGQGADGYTF

V gene: TRBV7-9
CDR3 protein: CASRLGQGADGYTF

V gene: TRBV28
CDR3 protein: CASSLGYLLWDYGYTF

V gene: TRBV4-3
CDR3 protein: CASSQEGLVHGELFF

V gene: TRBV5-6
CDR3 protein: CASSGGQGYNSPLHF

V gene: TRBV2
CDR3 protein: CASSRDRGGNTIYF

V gene: TRBV12-3/TRBV12-4
CDR3 protein: CASDRATNYGYTF

V gene: TRBV7-2
CDR3 protein: CASSSSDTQYF

V gene: TRBV3-1/TRBV3-2
CDR3 protein: CASSQVTSGRAFF

V gene: TRBV4-1
CDR3 protein: CASSLLGGYEQYF

V gene: TRBV28
CDR3 protein: CASSVTSGDYEQYF

V gene: TRBV29-1
CDR3 protein: CSVDGPGANVLTF

V gene: TRBV30
CDR3 protein: CAWSVGTGWEKLFF

V gene: TRBV28
CDR3 protein: CASGSGTGLSGNTIYF

V gene: TRBV4-1
CDR3 protein: CASSQGVGIIQTYEQYF

V gene: TRBV27
CDR3 protein: CASSFAGISTDTQYF

V gene: TRBV28
CDR3 protein: CASSLGRQGGTEAFF

V gene: TRBV7-9
CDR3 protein: CASWKMQGAGETQYF

V gene: TRBV9
CDR3 protein: CASSAGLAQETQYF

V gene: TRBV14
CDR3 protein: CASSPNADTQYF

V gene: TRBV19
CDR3 protein: CASSMDRLGLSYTF

V gene: TRBV7-3
CDR3 protein: CASSLETGYEQYF

V gene: TRBV5-4
CDR3 protein: CASTLGGKPGDGNTIYF

V gene: TRBV7-9
CDR3 protein: CASSPVGGGASDTQYF

V gene: TRBV6-5
CDR3 protein: CASLDLHNEQFF

V gene: TRBV19
CDR3 protein: CASSPSGLLSGNTIYF

V gene: TRBV6-5
CDR3 protein: CASSYGGYEGETQYF

V gene: TRBV21-1
CDR3 protein: CASSKGLTGGDGYTF

V gene: TRBV19
CDR3 protein: CASSMGTVHNEQFF

V gene: TRBV7-2
CDR3 protein: CASSLGQGWGNTIYF

V gene: TRBV18
CDR3 protein: CASSSAGGGSSYNEQFF